This entry is about one T cell receptor (beta chain). Its cognate antigen is unknown. The data stem from a study of T-cell reconstitution after alpha-beta-depleted transplantation in children. Unique molecular identifiers were used in preparing the TCRbeta library. TCRdb itself ran the PCR reads through MiXCR, one entry per CDR3 protein. This table has fewer than 1 million distinct CDR3 sequences, less than 20% appearing once. Whole-study results and caveats: Surviving recipient T cells and intrathymic progenitors accounted for some patients' high TCRbeta diversity at day 60.

The CDR3 length is 16 residues. The junction had 10 bases not matched to a gene; V was cut back by 3 bases and J by 5 bases. Looked up from germline, CDR1 is LNHNV and CDR2 is YYDKDF (reference sequence). The material was PBMCs, mostly from graft donor cells, obtained 360 days after TCRalphabeta/CD19-depleted stem cell transplant. The gene calls are TRBV15 and TRBJ2-5; 9 nucleotides line up with TRBD1. The clonotype originates from a male patient between 5 and 17 years old who had a stem cell transplant for acute lymphoblastic leukemia, so the T cells may come from the graft donor. Here the CDR3 DNA reads TGTGCCACCAGCAGGTTACCCGGGACAGGGCCGGAGACCCAGTACTTC. Amino acids: CATSRLPGTGPETQYF.